The clone carrying this T cell receptor beta chain was recorded only once. The antigen is unknown. Patients had chemo-refractory metastatic non-small-cell lung cancer and received focal radiation plus CTLA-4 blockade that used ipilimumab. Between the trimmed V and J ends, which lost 1 base and 4 bases, there was a span of 12 bases. CDR1 is SGHDT, CDR2 YYEEEE, per germline. The CDR3 has 14 amino acids. Repertoires were generated with immunoSEQ multiplex PCR, while TCRdb's copy carries only in-frame clones and drops some. Among tens of thousands of clones listed, roughly 79% were seen once. The data derive from a study of radiotherapy plus CTLA-4 blockade in lung cancer. Study in general: Disease control was achieved by just over 30% of patients, and objective responses by about 17%.

Study outcomes and limitations: Among reported predictors of response, early blood T cell clone dynamics with interferon-beta performed best. Radiotherapy with ipilimumab was followed by blood expansion of tumor-derived clones.

This sequence was found in a human donor with non-small cell lung cancer who had a partial response to radiotherapy plus ipilimumab. Some clones in this sample may be carry-over from other donors' samples. The chain employs TRBV5-6 and TRBJ2-7; no firm D call. This specimen was peripheral blood, taken from a patient treated with radiotherapy plus ipilimumab. The CDR3 region has the DNA TGTGCCAGCAGCTTGATAACAGTTAAGTACGAGCAGTACTTC. Protein: CASSLITVKYEQYF.